The T cell receptor (beta chain) described here comes from a study of CD8 T cells in ankylosing spondylitis. TCRdb analysed the 5' RACE reads with MiXCR anew, one entry per CDR3 protein. The sample includes 150,000 to 250,000 distinct CDR3 sequences, over 10% of them seen just once. CDR1 SGDLS and CDR2 YYNGEE come from the germline V gene. This CDR3 has 15 residues. Trimming stripped 4 bases from V and 2 bases from J, with 16 bases between. Sequenced material: blood, either unsorted or a sorted T cell fraction (not recorded which). This chain links TRBV9 with TRBJ2-7; possibly TRBD1 for D (7 bases). The clonotype originates from a male donor with ankylosing spondylitis or in good health (not recorded which). CDR3 in amino acids: CASSPDRSGAYEQYF. The CDR3 bases are TGTGCCAGCAGCCCGGACAGGTCGGGAGCCTACGAGCAGTACTTC.